This T cell receptor (beta chain) was profiled in a study of blood T cell repertoires in COVID-19. In the study overall: Specimens from acute and convalescent COVID-19 originated in the United States, Italy and Spain. In each case, the material was cDNA or gDNA derived from T cells, B-cell-depleted T cells, or PBMCs.

The V and J ends lost 6 bases and 0 bases respectively, with 11 bases between them. Germline V gene sequence: CDR1 SGHTA, CDR2 FQGNSA. CDR3 length: 14 amino acids. Authors' analysis steps: Estimates of nucleated cell counts were drawn from the amplification of reference gene primers. This table comes from immunoSEQ multiplex PCR, and its TCRdb copy is limited to in-frame clones, with some not included. V, J and clone size derive from that table, while D and trimming were established from the DNA sequence. Counted here are approximately 100,000 clones, 85% to 90% occurring once; the ten biggest clones make up around 1.1%.

Sequences were obtained from peripheral blood. This receptor was identified in a human donor in a cohort sampled during active COVID-19. This chain links TRBV7-2 with TRBJ1-1, with D maybe TRBD1 (5 bases). CDR3 protein: CASREGALNTEAFF. The CDR3 nucleotides are TGTGCCAGCAGGGAAGGGGCCTTGAACACTGAAGCTTTCTTT.